This TCR beta chain originates from a study of shared clonotypes between healthy human individuals. At the level of the study: CD4 naive cells filled three plates per donor, CD4 memory three, CD8 naive two and CD8 memory one.

V was pared by 4 bases and J by 6 bases, with 16 bases between. The CDR3 loop spans 13 amino acids. Germline V gives CDR1 GTSNPN, CDR2 SVGIG (reference sequence). Notes on this clone: Its antigen remains unidentified.

Assay used: immunoSEQ multiplex PCR; TCRdb lists only in-frame clones, some missing. The data contain some 2,000,000 clones, approximately 94% of them singletons. Participating donors were healthy, HIV-negative adults free of recent acute infections or vaccinations. Naive CD4+ cells were CD45RA-selected; the remaining cells were memory. Study results and limitations: Clonotypes shared by all four donors outscored non-shared clonotypes in generation probability.

The rearrangement uses TRBV30 and TRBJ2-7; TRBD1 or TRBD2 may be the D gene (5 bases each). The receptor's source is a man younger than 30 in good health. Sequenced: naive CD4+ T cells sorted from blood. Subset of the sample: CD45RA+ positively selected. The CDR3 nucleotides are TGTGCCTGGACTCCCGGTTGGGGGAGCGAGCAGTACTTC. Translation gives CAWTPGWGSEQYF. Full variable domain (remainder filled in from reference TRBV30 and TRBJ2-7): SQTIHQWPATLVQPVGSPLSLECTVEGTSNPNLYWYRQAAGRGLQLLFYSVGIGQISSEVPQNLSASRPQDRQFILSSKKLLLSDSGFYLCAWTPGWGSEQYFGPGTRLTVT.